What follows are 9 T cell receptor beta chains derived from one specimen sequenced in a study of T cell responses to AZD1222 COVID-19 vaccine. Assay used: immunoSEQ multiplex PCR; TCRdb lists only in-frame clones, some missing. This sample has around 110,000 clones, with about nine tenths found just once. This material consisted of peripheral blood, taken on day 0 of AZD1222 vaccination. These receptors came from an adult in good health.

J is TRBJ1-2 and V is TRBV7-9; 9 bases map to TRBD1. Germline V gives CDR1 SEHNR, CDR2 FQNEAQ (reference sequence). Trimming cost V 4 bases and J 7 bases; bases outside gene matches: 7. The CDR3 contains 14 residues. The DNA for the CDR3 is TGTGCCAGCAGCTGGACAGGGGAGGGGCGTGGCTACACCTTC. Residues: CASSWTGEGRGYTF. Full variable domain (missing parts from reference TRBV7-9 and TRBJ1-2): DTGVSQNPRHKITKRGQNVTFRCDPISEHNRLYWYRQTLGQGPEFLTYFQNEAQLEKSRLLSDRFSAERPKGSFSTLEIQRTEQGDSAMYLCASSWTGEGRGYTFGSGTRLTVV.

This chain links TRBV7-6 with TRBJ2-7; D is possibly TRBD2 (5 bases). V lost 2 bases and J 6 bases, leaving 11 bases between the germline ends. The CDR3 covers 13 residues. In germline, CDR1 is SGHVS, CDR2 FNYEAQ. CDR3 DNA sequence: TGTGCCAGCAGCTTATTGGCAGAGGGCGAGCAGTACTTC. Translated: CASSLLAEGEQYF.

This clone was seen just once. The CDR3 bases are TGCGCCAGCAGCCACGCGGTTGTGGACACCGGGGAGCTGTTTTTT. Protein product: CASSHAVVDTGELFF. The V gene is TRBV5-1, the J gene TRBJ2-2; no definite D call. Deletions cut 4 bases from V and 3 bases from J, with 13 bases between. CDR3 length equals 15 residues. CDR1 is SGHRS, CDR2 YFSETQ, per germline.

This sequence joins TRBV28 and TRBJ2-7; D possibly corresponds to TRBD1 (6 bases). V lost 6 bases and J 0 bases, leaving 15 bases between the germline ends. The CDR3 has 15 residues. Germline lookup yields CDR1 MDHEN and CDR2 SYDVKM. The CDR3 nucleotides are TGTGCCAGCAGGGGGCCGGGACATATCTCCTACGAGCAGTACTTC. This gives the protein CASRGPGHISYEQYF.

The chain combines TRBV20-1 with TRBJ2-7; the D gene is possibly TRBD1 (5 bases). This CDR3 spans 11 amino acids. With 3 bases removed from V and 6 bases from J, the gap between germline ends came to 9 bases. The germline gives CDR1 DFQATT, CDR2 SNEGSKA (reference sequence). This chain's CDR3 is CSASGASEQYF. The DNA for the CDR3 is TGCAGTGCTAGTGGGGCCAGCGAGCAGTACTTC.

The chain employs TRBV19 and TRBJ1-5; D is unclear. The CDR3 length is 15 residues. The germline gives CDR1 LNHDA, CDR2 SQIVND (reference sequence). The V end was cut by 4 bases, the J end by 0 bases, with 10 bases between. The CDR3 region is CASSTVGVSNQPQHF. CDR3 DNA sequence: TGTGCCAGTAGTACCGTGGGAGTTAGCAATCAGCCCCAGCATTTT.

J is TRBJ1-4 and V is TRBV6-5; possibly TRBD1 for D (6 bases). CDR3 length: 14 residues. Trimming stripped 5 bases from V and 4 bases from J, with 11 bases between. In germline, CDR1 is MNHEY, CDR2 SVGAGI. The chain's CDR3 is CASSRTVLNEKLFF. CDR3 sequence (DNA): TGTGCCAGCAGTCGGACAGTTCTTAATGAAAAACTGTTTTTT.

V and J are TRBV30 and TRBJ2-3; no reliable D call. The germline gives CDR1 GTSNPN, CDR2 SVGIG (reference sequence). V dropped 3 bases and J dropped 1 base, with 26 bases sitting between them. The CDR3 runs 19 residues. The CDR3 DNA reads TGTGCCTGGAGCGGCTTACCCACTGCAGGTGTTTCTCGCACAGATACGCAGTATTTT. Amino acids: CAWSGLPTAGVSRTDTQYF.

The genes are TRBV10-3 and TRBJ2-3; TRBD2 matches at 8 bases. Germline-derived CDR1 and CDR2 are ENHRY and SYGVKD. This CDR3 contains 15 residues. The V and J ends lost 2 bases and 0 bases, in that order; junction bases with no gene match: 1. Written as DNA, the CDR3 is TGTGCCATCAGTGAGACTAGCGGTAGCACAGATACGCAGTATTTT. Translating it yields CAISETSGSTDTQYF.